These T cell receptor beta chains were read from a single sample in a study of OX40 agonist ivuxolimab in advanced cancers. Clones were sequenced by immunoSEQ multiplex PCR, and TCRdb holds only the in-frame ones, with some missing. There are about 55,000 clones in the sample; approximately 80% occur only once, and roughly 4.5% lies in the top ten. The source material was CD4+ or CD8+ T cells sorted from blood, sampled in a trial of the OX40 agonist ivuxolimab. All receptors come from an adult with an advanced solid tumor such as melanoma, head and neck, liver or kidney cancer. Both conserved end residues are part of each CDR3. Fields, in order: CDR3 DNA, CDR3 protein, J gene, V gene, D gene, clone size. D genes are given only for firm matches. Part of the rows lack a size; the others show once, few, many or a class for expanded clones.

TGTGCCAGCAGTGCACAGGCCGGCCATCAGCCCCAGCATTTT,CASSAQAGHQPQHF,TRBJ1-5,TRBV2,-,-
TGTGCCAGCAGTTTACGCGGGAGCCTGGGCACTGAAGCTTTCTTT,CASSLRGSLGTEAFF,TRBJ1-1,TRBV27,-,-
TGTGCCAGCACCGGCCGGGGCTACGAGCAGTACTTC,CASTGRGYEQYF,TRBJ2-7,TRBV7-2,-,-
TGTGCCAGCAGTTCCCCTGACAGGGCGTTTTACAATGAGCAGTTCTTC,CASSSPDRAFYNEQFF,TRBJ2-1,TRBV27,TRBD1,-
TGTGCCTGGAGCCGGGGAGGTAATGAGCAGTTCTTC,CAWSRGGNEQFF,TRBJ2-1,TRBV30,-,once
TGTGCCAGCAGCCAAGCCTCCGGGACAGGGGATGAAAAACTGTTTTTT,CASSQASGTGDEKLFF,TRBJ1-4,TRBV4-2,TRBD1,-
TGTGCCAGTAGTATAAGCAACAGGGGGCGGAGCAATCAGCCCCAGCATTTT,CASSISNRGRSNQPQHF,TRBJ1-5,TRBV19,TRBD1,-
TGTGCCTGGAGTTCGGACATATACAATGAGCAGTTCTTC,CAWSSDIYNEQFF,TRBJ2-1,TRBV30,-,once
TGTGCCAGCAGTCGGGATTTTGGGCAGCCCCAGCATTTT,CASSRDFGQPQHF,TRBJ1-5,TRBV9,-,medium-sized
TGTGCCAGCAGCTTGTGGCTAGCGGGAAACTACGAGCAGTACTTC,CASSLWLAGNYEQYF,TRBJ2-7,TRBV5-6,TRBD2,-
TGTGCCAGCAGTCCTCTGGGTCCCCTGGGAGTTAATTCACCCCTCCACTTT,CASSPLGPLGVNSPLHF,TRBJ1-6,TRBV27,-,-
TGTGCCAGCAGCCCCGGGGGGTCGGTTGAAGCTTTCTTT,CASSPGGSVEAFF,TRBJ1-1,TRBV7-8,-,-
TGTGCCAGCAGCTTCGCTGGGACGACGCTCTATGGCTACACCTTC,CASSFAGTTLYGYTF,TRBJ1-2,TRBV7-9,-,-
TGTGCCAGCAGTGAACGGGGGGTAATGGTCGGTCAGCCCCAGCATTTT,CASSERGVMVGQPQHF,TRBJ1-5,TRBV2,-,few
TGTGCCTGGATGCACTTCTACACCGGGGAGCTGTTTTTT,CAWMHFYTGELFF,TRBJ2-2,TRBV30,-,-
TGTGCCAGCAGCTCAAAACAGGGAAGGCCCTTCGTGTACGAGCAGTACTTC,CASSSKQGRPFVYEQYF,TRBJ2-7,TRBV6-8,-,-
TGTGCCAGCAGCTTAACAGGGGGCTACGACACCGGGGAGCTGTTTTTT,CASSLTGGYDTGELFF,TRBJ2-2,TRBV7-6,TRBD1,-
TGTGCCAGCAGCGAGTCCGGGACTTCCCCCACTGAAGCTTTCTTT,CASSESGTSPTEAFF,TRBJ1-1,TRBV6-1,-,-
TGTGCCAGCAGCCCCCTAGGGGGGGCCTACGAGCAGTACTTC,CASSPLGGAYEQYF,TRBJ2-7,TRBV16,-,-
TGTGCCGGGGGGACAGAGATGAACACTGAAGCTTTCTTT,CAGGTEMNTEAFF,TRBJ1-1,TRBV2,TRBD1,-
TGTGCCAGCTCACCAGGGGTGAGAATGAACACTGAAGCTTTCTTT,CASSPGVRMNTEAFF,TRBJ1-1,TRBV18,-,-
TGCGCCAGCAGCCCACGACTAGTGGGAGAAAAACTGTTTTTT,CASSPRLVGEKLFF,TRBJ1-4,TRBV4-3,-,-
TGTGCCAGCTCACCACAGGGATCCGAGCAGTACTTC,CASSPQGSEQYF,TRBJ2-7,TRBV18,-,-
TGTGCTAGTGGTTTGGTACGGACAGGGGCGGGCACTGAAGCTTTCTTT,CASGLVRTGAGTEAFF,TRBJ1-1,TRBV12-5,TRBD1,-
TGCGCCAGCACCCTGGGAGGGCCCTATGAAGCTTTCTTT,CASTLGGPYEAFF,TRBJ1-1,TRBV5-1,-,once
TGTGCCAGTAGTATAGGATGGGGCAGGGCAGGCGGCTACACCTTC,CASSIGWGRAGGYTF,TRBJ1-2,TRBV19,-,-
TGCGCCAGCAGCCCTGGCCTCCTCAGGCGGGAGGTTAGGGACGAGCAGTACTTC,CASSPGLLRREVRDEQYF,TRBJ2-7,TRBV4-1,TRBD2,-
TGTGCCAGCAGTTGGGGACAGGGTAACACCGGGGAGCTGTTTTTT,CASSWGQGNTGELFF,TRBJ2-2,TRBV27,TRBD1,-
TGTGCCAGCAGCCAAGGGACAGGGGGCGCGGTGAACACCGGGGAGCTGTTTTTT,CASSQGTGGAVNTGELFF,TRBJ2-2,TRBV11-3,TRBD1,-
TGTGCCAGCAGCCGGGACAGGGGACGGGCCCAGTACTTC,CASSRDRGRAQYF,TRBJ2-5,TRBV14,TRBD1,-
TGTGCCAGCAGCGTAGGAGCAGGGGCTAGCACCGGGGAGCTGTTTTTT,CASSVGAGASTGELFF,TRBJ2-2,TRBV9,-,-